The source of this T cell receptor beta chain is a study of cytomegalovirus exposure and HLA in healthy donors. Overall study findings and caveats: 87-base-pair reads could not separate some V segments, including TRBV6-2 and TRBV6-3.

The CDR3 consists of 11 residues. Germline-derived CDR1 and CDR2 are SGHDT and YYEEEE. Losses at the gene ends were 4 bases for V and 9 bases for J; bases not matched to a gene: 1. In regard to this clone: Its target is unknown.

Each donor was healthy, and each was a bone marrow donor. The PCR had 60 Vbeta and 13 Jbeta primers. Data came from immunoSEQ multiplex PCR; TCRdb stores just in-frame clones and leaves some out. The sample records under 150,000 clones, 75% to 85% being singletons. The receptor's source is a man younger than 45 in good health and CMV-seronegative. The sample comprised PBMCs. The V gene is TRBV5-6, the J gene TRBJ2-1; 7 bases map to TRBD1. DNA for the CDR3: TGTGCCAGCAGCGGACAGGTTGAGCAGTTCTTC. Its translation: CASSGQVEQFF.